The rows below give T cell receptor beta chains drawn from one sample of a study of blood T cell repertoires in COVID-19. The repertoire was sequenced with immunoSEQ multiplex PCR; TCRdb's copy has only in-frame clones and lacks some. This sample carries about 210,000 clones, about three quarters of them seen once, and the ten largest clones take around 7.7%. The sample taken for sequencing was peripheral blood. The receptors originated from a woman in her 70s with acute or convalescent COVID-19. The CDR3 runs from the conserved cysteine through the conserved F or W. A D gene is named only where the DNA matches it firmly. Clone size, where shown, is once, few, many, or a class for clones that have expanded.

D gene	CDR3 length	V gene	J gene	clone size	CDR3 DNA	CDR3 protein
NA	15	TRBV7-2	TRBJ2-2	NA	TGTGCCAGCAGCCCCCCACGGAGGGGCACCGGGGAGCTGTTTTTT	CASSPPRRGTGELFF
TRBD1	14	TRBV7-2	TRBJ1-2	few	TGTGCCAGCAGACGACGGACAGGGAACTATGGCTACACCTTC	CASRRRTGNYGYTF
NA	16	TRBV9	TRBJ2-5	NA	TGTGCCAGCAGCCTGGGACTCCCCCAGGCCCCAGAGACCCAGTACTTC	CASSLGLPQAPETQYF
NA	13	TRBV24-1	TRBJ2-3	NA	TGTGCCACCAGTAATCCGGGAACGGATACGCAGTATTTT	CATSNPGTDTQYF
TRBD2	17	TRBV5-6	TRBJ2-1	NA	TGTGCCAGCAGCTTGACTAGCGGGGGGGCGTCCTACAATGAGCAGTTCTTC	CASSLTSGGASYNEQFF
TRBD1	14	TRBV5-1	TRBJ2-3	NA	TGCGCCAGCAGATTCTCCAGGGGGATAGATACGCAGTATTTT	CASRFSRGIDTQYF
TRBD1	16	TRBV20-1	TRBJ2-7	once	TGCAGTGCTAGTGATACGGGACAGGGGAATAGCTACGAGCAGTACTTC	CSASDTGQGNSYEQYF
NA	16	TRBV6-5	TRBJ1-6	NA	TGTGCCAGCAGTTACCACACGCGGACCTATAATTCACCCCTCCACTTT	CASSYHTRTYNSPLHF
TRBD2	15	TRBV5-1	TRBJ2-7	NA	TGCGCCAGCAGCCTAACTAGCGGGGGACCCTACGAGCAGTACTTC	CASSLTSGGPYEQYF
TRBD1	15	TRBV2	TRBJ1-2	few	TGTGCCAGCACCCCCGGGACAGGGGAGGTGGGGGGCTACACCTTC	CASTPGTGEVGGYTF
TRBD1	14	TRBV15	TRBJ2-5	NA	TGTGCCACCAGCAGGGGGACAGGGGAAGAGACCCAGTACTTC	CATSRGTGEETQYF
TRBD1	15	TRBV3-1/TRBV3-2	TRBJ1-6	NA	TGTGCCAGCGGTAGATCGACAGGGCTTAATTCACCCCTCCACTTT	CASGRSTGLNSPLHF
NA	14	TRBV9	TRBJ2-7	NA	TGTGCCAGCAGCGTAGCCCAGGGGTCCTACGAGCAGTACTTC	CASSVAQGSYEQYF
TRBD1	12	TRBV5-1	TRBJ1-1	once	TGCGCCAGCAGCCCACAGGGGGAGGGAGCTTTCTTT	CASSPQGEGAFF
NA	15	TRBV5-1	TRBJ2-5	NA	TGCGCCAGCAGCTTTGTACAGGGTTTCAGAGAGACCCAGTACTTC	CASSFVQGFRETQYF
NA	13	TRBV2	TRBJ2-2	NA	TGTGCCAGCAGGCTAGCAAAGGCCGGGGAGCTGTTTTTT	CASRLAKAGELFF
TRBD1	13	TRBV14	TRBJ1-2	NA	TGTGCCAGCAGCCAGGACAGGGGGATAGCGAGAACCTTC	CASSQDRGIARTF
TRBD1	15	TRBV18	TRBJ2-2	NA	TGTGCCAGCTCACCAGGGACAGGGAGAGTCGGGGAGCTGTTTTTT	CASSPGTGRVGELFF